The rows below give T cell receptor beta chains drawn from one sample of a study of cytomegalovirus exposure and HLA in healthy donors. Sequencing used immunoSEQ multiplex PCR; TCRdb keeps in-frame clones, though not all of them. The sample carries under 200,000 clones, around 80% recorded once. Material: PBMCs. The receptors derive from a woman aged 18-29 years in good health and CMV-seronegative. Each CDR3 is given with its conserved first and last residue. A D gene is named only where the DNA matches it firmly.

J gene	D gene	V gene	CDR3 protein	CDR3 DNA
TRBJ2-4	NA	TRBV28	CASSLQVGRTGSIQYF	TGTGCCAGCAGTTTACAGGTCGGCAGGACCGGGAGCATTCAGTACTTC
TRBJ2-3	TRBD2	TRBV28	CASRVAGSTDTQYF	TGTGCCAGCAGAGTAGCGGGAAGCACAGATACGCAGTATTTT
TRBJ1-4	TRBD1	TRBV30	CAWTEGQGPNEKLFF	TGTGCCTGGACCGAGGGACAGGGCCCTAATGAAAAACTGTTTTTT
TRBJ2-5	NA	TRBV6-5	CASSLRVGSQETQYF	TGTGCCAGCAGTCTCAGGGTCGGTAGTCAAGAGACCCAGTACTTC
TRBJ2-7	NA	TRBV28	CASSPRGPYEQYF	TGTGCCAGCAGTCCCCGCGGTCCCTACGAGCAGTACTTC
TRBJ2-7	NA	TRBV6-1	CASSEESPGKDEQYF	TGTGCCAGCAGTGAAGAATCGCCCGGGAAAGACGAGCAGTACTTC
TRBJ2-3	TRBD2	TRBV9	CASSIRMTSGTDTQYF	TGTGCCAGCAGCATACGAATGACTAGCGGCACAGATACGCAGTATTTT
TRBJ2-3	NA	TRBV7-2	CASSNIADRTDTQYF	TGTGCCAGCAGCAACATAGCGGACCGCACAGATACGCAGTATTTT
TRBJ1-4	NA	TRBV18	CASSLQVTVNNEKLFF	TGTGCCAGCTCACTACAAGTCACAGTGAATAATGAAAAACTGTTTTTT
TRBJ1-2	NA	TRBV27	CASSPKKTYGYTF	TGTGCCAGCAGCCCCAAGAAAACATATGGCTACACCTTC
TRBJ1-1	NA	TRBV10-2	CASSDLLEAFF	TGCGCCAGCAGTGATCTGCTAGAAGCTTTCTTT
TRBJ2-1	NA	TRBV6-9	CASSWASNEQFF	TGTGCCAGCAGTTGGGCCTCCAATGAGCAGTTCTTC
TRBJ2-1	TRBD1	TRBV29-1	CSVKGQGLSYNEQFF	TGCAGCGTTAAAGGACAGGGACTCTCCTACAATGAGCAGTTCTTC
TRBJ1-1	NA	TRBV27	CASSLSYKNTEAFF	TGTGCCAGCAGTTTATCATATAAGAACACTGAAGCTTTCTTT
TRBJ1-2	TRBD1	TRBV27	CASSATGKGDYGYTF	TGTGCCAGCAGTGCGACAGGGAAAGGGGACTATGGCTACACCTTC